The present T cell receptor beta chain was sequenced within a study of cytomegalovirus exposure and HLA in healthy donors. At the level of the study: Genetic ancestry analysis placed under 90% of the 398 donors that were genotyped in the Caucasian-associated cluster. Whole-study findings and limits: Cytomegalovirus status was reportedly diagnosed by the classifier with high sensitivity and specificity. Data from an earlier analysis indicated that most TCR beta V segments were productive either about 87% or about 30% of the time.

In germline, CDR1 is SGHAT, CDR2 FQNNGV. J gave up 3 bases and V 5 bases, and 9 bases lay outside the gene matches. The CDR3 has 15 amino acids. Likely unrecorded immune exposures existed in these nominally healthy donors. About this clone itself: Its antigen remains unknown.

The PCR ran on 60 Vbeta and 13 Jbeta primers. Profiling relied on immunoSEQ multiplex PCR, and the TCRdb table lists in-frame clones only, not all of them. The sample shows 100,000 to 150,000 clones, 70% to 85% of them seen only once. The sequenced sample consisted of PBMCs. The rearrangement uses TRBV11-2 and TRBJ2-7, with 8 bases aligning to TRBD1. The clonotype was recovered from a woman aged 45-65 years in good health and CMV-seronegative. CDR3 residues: CASSVGTGGFYEQYF. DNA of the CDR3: TGTGCCAGCAGCGTTGGGACAGGCGGATTCTACGAGCAGTACTTC.